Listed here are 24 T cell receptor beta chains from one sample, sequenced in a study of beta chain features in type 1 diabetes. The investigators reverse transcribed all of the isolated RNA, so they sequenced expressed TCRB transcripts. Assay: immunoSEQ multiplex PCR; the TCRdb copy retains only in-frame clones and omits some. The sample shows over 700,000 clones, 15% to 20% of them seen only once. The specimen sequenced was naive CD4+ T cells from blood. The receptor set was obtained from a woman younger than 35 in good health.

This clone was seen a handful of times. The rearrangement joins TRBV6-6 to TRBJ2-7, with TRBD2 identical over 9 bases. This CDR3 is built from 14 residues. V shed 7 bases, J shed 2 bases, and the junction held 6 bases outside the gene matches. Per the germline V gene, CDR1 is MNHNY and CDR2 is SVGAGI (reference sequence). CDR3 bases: TGTGCCAGCACTCATAGCGGGAGCGCCTACGAGCAGTACTTC. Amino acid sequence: CASTHSGSAYEQYF.

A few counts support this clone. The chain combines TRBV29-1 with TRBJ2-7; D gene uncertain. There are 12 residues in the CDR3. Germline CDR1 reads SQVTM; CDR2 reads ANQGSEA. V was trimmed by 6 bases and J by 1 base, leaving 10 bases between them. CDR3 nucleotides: TGCAGCGTCTCCAGTATATCCTACGAGCAGTACTTC. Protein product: CSVSSISYEQYF.

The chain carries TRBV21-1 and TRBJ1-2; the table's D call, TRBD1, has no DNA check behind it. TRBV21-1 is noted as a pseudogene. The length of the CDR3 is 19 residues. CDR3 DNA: TGTGCCAGCACCGAATCTACCGGGACATTCAGGACGATGAACTATGGCTACACCTTC. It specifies CASTESTGTFRTMNYGYTF.

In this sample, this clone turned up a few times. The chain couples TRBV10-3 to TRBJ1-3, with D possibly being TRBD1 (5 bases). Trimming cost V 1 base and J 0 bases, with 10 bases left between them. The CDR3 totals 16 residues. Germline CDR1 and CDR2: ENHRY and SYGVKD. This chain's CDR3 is CAISEYEGSSGNTIYF. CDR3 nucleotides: TGTGCCATCAGTGAGTACGAGGGGAGCTCTGGAAACACCATATATTTT.

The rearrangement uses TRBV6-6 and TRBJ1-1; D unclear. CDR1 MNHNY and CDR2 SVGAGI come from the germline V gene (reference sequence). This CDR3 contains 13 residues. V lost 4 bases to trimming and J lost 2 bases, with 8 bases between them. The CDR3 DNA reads TGTGCCAGCAGTTCGCCGGAAAACACTGAAGCTTTCTTT. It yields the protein CASSSPENTEAFF.

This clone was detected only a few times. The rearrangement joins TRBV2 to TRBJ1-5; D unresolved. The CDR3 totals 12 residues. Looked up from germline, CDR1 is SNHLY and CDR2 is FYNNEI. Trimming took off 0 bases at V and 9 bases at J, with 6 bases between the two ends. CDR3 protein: CASSEASGPQHF. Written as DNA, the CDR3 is TGTGCCAGCAGTGAAGCCTCAGGGCCCCAGCATTTT.

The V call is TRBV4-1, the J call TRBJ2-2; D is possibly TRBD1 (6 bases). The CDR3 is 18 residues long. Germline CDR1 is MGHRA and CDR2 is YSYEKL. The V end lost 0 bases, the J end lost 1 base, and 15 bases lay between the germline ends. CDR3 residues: CASSQEGQRTLNTGELFF. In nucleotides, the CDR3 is TGCGCCAGCAGCCAAGAGGGACAACGGACCTTGAACACCGGGGAGCTGTTTTTT.

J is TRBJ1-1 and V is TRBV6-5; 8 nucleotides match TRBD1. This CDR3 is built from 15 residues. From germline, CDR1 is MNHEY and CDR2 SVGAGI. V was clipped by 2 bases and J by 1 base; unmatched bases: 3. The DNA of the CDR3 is TGTGCCAGCAGTTACGCGGGGACAGGGAACACTGAAGCTTTCTTT. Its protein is CASSYAGTGNTEAFF.

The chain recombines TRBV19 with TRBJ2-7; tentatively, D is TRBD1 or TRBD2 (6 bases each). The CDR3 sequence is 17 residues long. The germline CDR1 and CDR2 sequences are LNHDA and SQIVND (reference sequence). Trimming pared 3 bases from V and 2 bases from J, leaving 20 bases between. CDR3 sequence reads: CASSIMGAGTRAYEQYF. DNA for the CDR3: TGTGCCAGTAGTATCATGGGGGCCGGGACTCGCGCCTACGAGCAGTACTTC.

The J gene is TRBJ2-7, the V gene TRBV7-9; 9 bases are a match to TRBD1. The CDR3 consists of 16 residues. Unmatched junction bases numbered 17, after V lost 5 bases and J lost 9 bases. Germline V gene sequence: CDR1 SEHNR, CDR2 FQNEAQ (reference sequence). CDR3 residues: CASSQIGTGYREVQYF. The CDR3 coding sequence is TGTGCCAGCAGCCAAATCGGGACAGGGTATAGGGAAGTGCAGTACTTC.

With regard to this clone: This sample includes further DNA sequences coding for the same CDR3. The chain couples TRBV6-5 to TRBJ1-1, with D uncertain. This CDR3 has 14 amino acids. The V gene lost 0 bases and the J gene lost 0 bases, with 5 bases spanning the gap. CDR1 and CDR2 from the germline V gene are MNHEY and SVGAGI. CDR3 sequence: CASSYSSLNTEAFF. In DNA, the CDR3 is TGTGCCAGCAGTTACTCGAGCCTGAACACTGAAGCTTTCTTT.

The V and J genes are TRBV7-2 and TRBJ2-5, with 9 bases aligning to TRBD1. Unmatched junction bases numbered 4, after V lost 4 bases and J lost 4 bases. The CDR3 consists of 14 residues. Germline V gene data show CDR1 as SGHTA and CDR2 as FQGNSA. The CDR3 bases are TGTGCCAGCAGCTCGGACAGGGGTGGAGAGACCCAGTACTTC. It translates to CASSSDRGGETQYF.

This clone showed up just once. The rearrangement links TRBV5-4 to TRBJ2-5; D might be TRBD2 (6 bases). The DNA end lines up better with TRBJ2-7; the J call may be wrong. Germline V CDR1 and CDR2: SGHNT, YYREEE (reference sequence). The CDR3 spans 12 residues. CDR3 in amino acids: CASSRDFYEQYF. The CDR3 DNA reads TGTGCCAGCAGCCGGGACTTCTACGAGCAGTACTTC.

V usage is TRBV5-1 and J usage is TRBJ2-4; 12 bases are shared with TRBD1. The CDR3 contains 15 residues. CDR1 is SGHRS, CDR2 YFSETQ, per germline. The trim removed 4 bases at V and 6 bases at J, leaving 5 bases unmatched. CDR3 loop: CASSPGQGAGNIQYF. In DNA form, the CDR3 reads TGCGCCAGCAGCCCGGGACAGGGGGCGGGAAACATTCAGTACTTC.

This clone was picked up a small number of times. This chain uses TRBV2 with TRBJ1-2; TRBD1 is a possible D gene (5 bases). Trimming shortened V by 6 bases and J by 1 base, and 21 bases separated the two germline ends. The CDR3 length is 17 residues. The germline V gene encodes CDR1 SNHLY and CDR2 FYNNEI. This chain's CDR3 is CASRGTFFGGINYGYTF. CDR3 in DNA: TGTGCCAGCAGGGGAACCTTTTTCGGGGGAATTAACTATGGCTACACCTTC.

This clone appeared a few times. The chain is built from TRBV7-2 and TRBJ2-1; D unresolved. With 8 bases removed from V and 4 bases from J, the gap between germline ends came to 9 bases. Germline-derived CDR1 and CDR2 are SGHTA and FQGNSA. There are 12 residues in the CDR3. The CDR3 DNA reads TGTGCCAGCGGGAAATGGTACAATGAGCAGTTCTTC. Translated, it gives CASGKWYNEQFF.

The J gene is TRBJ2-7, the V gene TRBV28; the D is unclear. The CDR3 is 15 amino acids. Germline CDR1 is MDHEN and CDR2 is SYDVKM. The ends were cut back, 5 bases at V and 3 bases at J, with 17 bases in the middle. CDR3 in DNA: TGTGCCAGCAGTGACCGTCTATCCGTTAGCTACGAGCAGTACTTC. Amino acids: CASSDRLSVSYEQYF.

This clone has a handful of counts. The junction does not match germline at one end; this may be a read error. This CDR3 is CASSQENNNVLTF. CDR3 nucleotide sequence: TGCGCCAGCAGCCAAGAAAACAACAACGTCCTGACTTTC. This sequence joins TRBV7-2 and TRBJ2-6; D ambiguous. The CDR3 sequence is 13 residues long. Per the germline V gene, CDR1 is SGHTA and CDR2 is FQGNSA.

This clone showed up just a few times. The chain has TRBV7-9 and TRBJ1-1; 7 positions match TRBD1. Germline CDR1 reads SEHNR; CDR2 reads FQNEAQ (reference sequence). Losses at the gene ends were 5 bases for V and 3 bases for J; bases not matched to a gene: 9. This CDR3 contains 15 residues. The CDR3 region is CASSKRDRFYTEAFF. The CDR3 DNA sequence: TGTGCCAGCAGCAAAAGGGACAGATTTTACACTGAAGCTTTCTTT.

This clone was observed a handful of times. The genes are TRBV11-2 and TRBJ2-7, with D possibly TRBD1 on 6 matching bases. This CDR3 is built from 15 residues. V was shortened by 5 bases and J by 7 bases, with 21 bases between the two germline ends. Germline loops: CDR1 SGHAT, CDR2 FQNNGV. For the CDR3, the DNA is TGTGCCAGCAGCCGCAGACAGGCTAGGACGTGGGAGCAGTACTTC. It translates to CASSRRQARTWEQYF.

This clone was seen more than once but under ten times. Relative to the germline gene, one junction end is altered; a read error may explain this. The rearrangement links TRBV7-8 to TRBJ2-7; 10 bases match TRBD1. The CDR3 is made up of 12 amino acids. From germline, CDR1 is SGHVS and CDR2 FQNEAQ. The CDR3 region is CASSLAWDRGVF. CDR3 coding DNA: TGTGCCAGCAGCTTAGCTTGGGACAGGGGCGTGTTC.

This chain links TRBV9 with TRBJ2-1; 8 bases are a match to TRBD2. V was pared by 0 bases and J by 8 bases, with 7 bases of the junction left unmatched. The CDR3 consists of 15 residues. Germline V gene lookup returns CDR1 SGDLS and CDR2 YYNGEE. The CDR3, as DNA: TGTGCCAGCAGCGTAGCCAGCGGGAGTTTCGATGAGCAGTTCTTC. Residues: CASSVASGSFDEQFF. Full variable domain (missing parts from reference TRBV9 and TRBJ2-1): DSGVTQTPKHLITATGQRVTLRCSPRSGDLSVYWYQQSLDQGLQFLIQYYNGEERAKGNILERFSAQQFPDLHSELNLSSLELGDSALYFCASSVASGSFDEQFFGPGTRLTVL.

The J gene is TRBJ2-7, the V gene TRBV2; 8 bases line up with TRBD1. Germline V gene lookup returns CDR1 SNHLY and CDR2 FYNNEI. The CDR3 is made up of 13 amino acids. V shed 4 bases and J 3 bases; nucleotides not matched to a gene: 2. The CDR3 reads CASSGTGIYEQYF. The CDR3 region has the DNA TGTGCCAGCAGTGGGACAGGGATCTACGAGCAGTACTTC. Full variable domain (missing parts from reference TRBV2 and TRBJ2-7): EPEVTQTPSHQVTQMGQEVILRCVPISNHLYFYWYRQILGQKVEFLVSFYNNEISEKSEIFDDQFSVERPDGSNFTLKIRSTKLEDSAMYFCASSGTGIYEQYFGPGTRLTVT.

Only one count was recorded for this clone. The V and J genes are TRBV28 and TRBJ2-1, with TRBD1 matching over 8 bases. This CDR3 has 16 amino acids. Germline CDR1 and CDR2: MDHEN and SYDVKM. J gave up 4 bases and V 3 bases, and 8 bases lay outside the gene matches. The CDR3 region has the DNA TGTGCCAGCAGTTTTCCAGGACAGGGAAAATACAATGAGCAGTTCTTC. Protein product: CASSFPGQGKYNEQFF.